The 9 T cell receptor beta chains below were found in one sample sequenced in a study of blood T cell repertoires in COVID-19. Assay used: immunoSEQ multiplex PCR; TCRdb lists only in-frame clones, some missing. Among about 140,000 clones listed, about four fifths were seen once. The material sequenced was peripheral blood. These receptors were taken from an elderly man with acute or convalescent COVID-19.

V usage is TRBV7-9 and J usage is TRBJ2-7; TRBD1 matches at 10 bases. The CDR3 length is 17 residues. The J segment lost 5 bases and the V segment lost 0 bases, leaving 10 bases of the junction unmatched. The germline V gene encodes CDR1 SEHNR and CDR2 FQNEAQ (reference sequence). The chain's CDR3 is CASSLAVLRDRGNEQYF. In DNA, the CDR3 is TGTGCCAGCAGCTTAGCAGTCTTGAGGGACAGGGGAAACGAGCAGTACTTC.

This sequence joins TRBV24-1 and TRBJ1-2; D gene ambiguous. This CDR3 contains 12 residues. The V gene lost 5 bases and the J gene lost 5 bases, with 8 bases spanning the gap. Germline loops: CDR1 KGHDR, CDR2 SFDVKD. CDR3 sequence reads: CATSGSSYGYTF. The CDR3 nucleotides read TGTGCCACCAGTGGCAGTTCATATGGCTACACCTTC.

The chain employs TRBV14 and TRBJ2-2, with D tentatively TRBD2 (5 bases). Per germline, CDR1 SGHDN and CDR2 FVKESK. The CDR3 is 16 residues long. Trimming took 3 bases from V and 0 from J, leaving 11 bases between them. The DNA for the CDR3 is TGTGCCAGCAGCCAGACGACGGGGACGAACACCGGGGAGCTGTTTTTT. Protein: CASSQTTGTNTGELFF.

The chain employs TRBV19 and TRBJ2-7; 7 bases are shared with TRBD1. V was clipped by 6 bases and J by 5 bases; unmatched bases: 4. This CDR3 is 12 amino acids long. Per the germline V gene, CDR1 is LNHDA and CDR2 is SQIVND (reference sequence). The CDR3 sequence is CASSRQGDEQYF. For the CDR3, the DNA is TGTGCCAGTAGCCGACAGGGAGACGAGCAGTACTTC.

The rearrangement joins TRBV4-2 to TRBJ2-5, with TRBD2 matching over 10 bases. Looked up from germline, CDR1 is LGHNA and CDR2 is YNFKEQ. The CDR3 is 15 residues long. With V trimmed by 2 bases and J by 2 bases, 2 bases remained unmatched. CDR3 nucleotides: TGTGCCAGCAGCCAAACTAGCGGGGTACAAGAGACCCAGTACTTC. Its translation is CASSQTSGVQETQYF.

This clone was picked up one time. The chain joins TRBV18 to TRBJ2-2; TRBD1 matches 8 bases. Germline CDR1 and CDR2: KGHSH and LQKENI. CDR3 size: 15 residues. Trimming cost V 4 bases and J 5 bases; bases outside gene matches: 6. The CDR3 sequence: CASSLGQGGTGELFF. The CDR3 DNA reads as TGTGCCAGCTCACTAGGACAGGGTGGAACCGGGGAGCTGTTTTTT. Using reference TRBV18 and TRBJ2-2 for the parts outside the CDR3, the full variable domain is NAGVMQNPRHLVRRRGQEARLRCSPMKGHSHVYWYRQLPEEGLKFMVYLQKENIIDESGMPKERFSAEFPKEGPSILRIQQVVRGDSAAYFCASSLGQGGTGELFFGEGSRLTVL.

V gene TRBV19 combines with J gene TRBJ1-5; D possibly corresponds to TRBD1 (6 bases). With 4 bases removed from V and 0 bases from J, the gap between germline ends came to 10 bases. Germline V gene sequence: CDR1 LNHDA, CDR2 SQIVND (reference sequence). CDR3 length: 15 residues. The CDR3 loop is CASSNQGTSNQPQHF. CDR3 coding DNA: TGTGCCAGTAGTAACCAGGGGACTAGCAATCAGCCCCAGCATTTT. The full variable domain, in which reference TRBV19 and TRBJ1-5 provide the parts outside the CDR3, is DGGITQSPKYLFRKEGQNVTLSCEQNLNHDAMYWYRQDPGQGLRLIYYSQIVNDFQKGDIAEGYSVSREKKESFPLTVTSAQKNPTAFYLCASSNQGTSNQPQHFGDGTRLSIL.

The chain combines TRBV6-6 with TRBJ2-2; 10 bases are a match to TRBD2. Per germline, CDR1 MNHNY and CDR2 SVGAGI (reference sequence). CDR3 length: 15 residues. V gave up 4 bases and J gave up 6 bases; unmatched junction bases: 5. In DNA form, the CDR3 reads TGTGCCAGCAGTTTGAGCGGGGGGGTTGCCGGGGAGCTGTTTTTT. Its protein is CASSLSGGVAGELFF.

This clone was seen a handful of times. The chain combines TRBV11-2 with TRBJ1-1; unclear D gene. The germline V gene encodes CDR1 SGHAT and CDR2 FQNNGV. Deletions cut 1 base from V and 4 bases from J, with 7 bases between. CDR3 size: 13 residues. CDR3 coding DNA: TGTGCCAGCAGCTTAGGGTCCGGCACTGAAGCTTTCTTT. This encodes CASSLGSGTEAFF.